This is a list of T cell receptor beta chains from one sample in a study of blood T cell repertoires in COVID-19. Data came from immunoSEQ multiplex PCR; TCRdb stores just in-frame clones and leaves some out. This repertoire shows 250,000 or so clones, around 82% found once; its top ten account for roughly 3.1%. The sequenced sample was PBMCs or T cells enriched from blood (not recorded which). These receptors were obtained from a man in his fifties or sixties who had recovered from COVID-19. Each CDR3 is given with its conserved first and last residue. D genes are given only for firm matches. Expanded clones are given a class, and other clones once, few, many or no size at all.

D gene	clone size	V gene	J gene	CDR3 protein	CDR3 DNA
NA	NA	TRBV9	TRBJ1-6	CASSGASSYNSPLHF	TGTGCCAGCAGCGGGGCGAGCTCCTATAATTCACCCCTCCACTTT
NA	NA	TRBV27	TRBJ2-7	CASSFRVGPGGNEQYF	TGTGCCAGCAGTTTTCGGGTTGGGCCTGGGGGGAACGAGCAGTACTTC
TRBD2	NA	TRBV5-4	TRBJ2-1	CASSLITSDYNEQFF	TGTGCCAGCAGCTTGATAACTAGCGATTACAATGAGCAGTTCTTC
TRBD2	NA	TRBV13	TRBJ2-7	CASSHISGSSYEQYF	TGTGCCAGCAGCCACATTAGCGGGAGCTCCTACGAGCAGTACTTC
NA	NA	TRBV13	TRBJ2-3	CATFRRGGLNTQYF	TGTGCCACCTTCCGGAGGGGGGGCCTTAATACGCAGTATTTT
TRBD2	many	TRBV9	TRBJ2-3	CASSARLAGGGPLTDTQYF	TGTGCCAGCAGCGCCCGACTAGCGGGAGGCGGGCCTCTCACAGATACGCAGTATTTT
NA	NA	TRBV18	TRBJ2-1	CASSPPSETEQFF	TGTGCCAGCTCACCACCTAGCGAGACTGAGCAGTTCTTC
NA	few	TRBV6-6	TRBJ2-5	CASSFAGARETQYF	TGTGCCAGCAGTTTCGCAGGGGCTAGGGAGACCCAGTACTTC
NA	NA	TRBV6-1	TRBJ2-7	CASSEVRTVEQYF	TGTGCCAGCAGTGAAGTGCGGACAGTCGAGCAGTACTTC
TRBD2	NA	TRBV29-1	TRBJ2-3	CSVELAAYTQYF	TGCAGCGTTGAGCTAGCGGCTTATACGCAGTATTTT
NA	NA	TRBV11-2	TRBJ2-7	CASSPTAGQYF	TGTGCCAGCAGCCCTACTGCAGGCCAGTACTTC
NA	few	TRBV9	TRBJ1-2	CASSVSGPNYGYTF	TGTGCCAGCAGCGTTTCAGGGCCTAACTATGGCTACACCTTC
NA	NA	TRBV11-3	TRBJ2-7	CASSLVHPYEQYF	TGTGCCAGCAGCTTAGTACACCCTTACGAGCAGTACTTC
NA	NA	TRBV2	TRBJ2-7	CASRGQNLFYEQYF	TGTGCCAGCAGAGGACAGAACCTCTTCTACGAGCAGTACTTC
TRBD1	once	TRBV2	TRBJ1-2	CASTRQGYGYTF	TGTGCCAGCACCCGACAGGGGTACGGCTACACCTTC
NA	NA	TRBV5-4	TRBJ1-1	CASSLPGNTEAFF	TGTGCCAGCAGCTTGCCAGGGAACACTGAAGCTTTCTTT
TRBD2	once	TRBV30	TRBJ2-2	CAWRVPGTTNTGELFF	TGTGCCTGGAGAGTACCCGGGACTACGAACACCGGGGAGCTGTTTTTT
NA	NA	TRBV6-1	TRBJ2-7	CASSEGRTTYEQYF	TGTGCCAGCAGTGAAGGGCGGACAACCTACGAGCAGTACTTC
NA	NA	TRBV9	TRBJ2-1	CASSVGPIMGPYNEQFF	TGTGCCAGCAGCGTAGGCCCCATCATGGGGCCCTACAATGAGCAGTTCTTC
TRBD2	NA	TRBV2	TRBJ2-7	CASSSLAGTGEQYF	TGTGCCAGCAGCTCCCTAGCGGGAACGGGGGAGCAGTACTTC
NA	NA	TRBV4-1	TRBJ2-7	CASSQVWLRSGGDYEQYF	TGCGCCAGCAGCCAAGTTTGGCTCCGGAGCGGCGGAGACTACGAGCAGTACTTC
NA	NA	TRBV5-5	TRBJ2-7	CASSLGEIYEQYF	TGTGCCAGCAGCTTGGGGGAGATCTACGAGCAGTACTTC
NA	NA	TRBV5-5	TRBJ1-5	CASSPIAYSNQPQHF	TGTGCCAGCAGCCCAATAGCGTATAGCAATCAGCCCCAGCATTTT
NA	NA	TRBV7-3	TRBJ1-1	CASSPTRAGVGGMNTEAFF	TGTGCCAGCAGCCCCACCAGGGCGGGGGTCGGAGGAATGAACACTGAAGCTTTCTTT
NA	NA	TRBV19	TRBJ2-1	CASSNTAEVANEQFF	TGTGCCAGTAGCAATACGGCCGAGGTTGCCAATGAGCAGTTCTTC
NA	NA	TRBV12-2	TRBJ2-7	CASRFRDYEQYF	TGTGCAAGTCGCTTCAGGGACTACGAGCAGTACTTC
TRBD2	NA	TRBV7-2	TRBJ2-5	CASSLLAGQQETQYF	TGTGCCAGCAGCTTGTTAGCGGGGCAACAAGAGACCCAGTACTTC
TRBD2	NA	TRBV7-7	TRBJ2-1	CASSVTGLAGGPRSYNEQFF	TGTGCTAGCAGCGTCACGGGACTAGCGGGAGGGCCACGGTCCTACAATGAGCAGTTCTTC
NA	NA	TRBV6-1	TRBJ1-2	CASSEGGRVTYGYTF	TGTGCCAGCAGTGAAGGGGGCAGGGTGACCTATGGCTACACCTTC
TRBD2	NA	TRBV4-2	TRBJ2-7	CASSQDTLAGPFSYEQYF	TGTGCCAGCAGCCAAGATACCCTAGCGGGTCCCTTCTCCTACGAGCAGTACTTC
NA	NA	TRBV7-9	TRBJ2-5	CASSFGGGTQETQYF	TGTGCCAGCAGCTTCGGAGGGGGCACCCAAGAGACCCAGTACTTC
NA	NA	TRBV7-9	TRBJ1-1	CASSFWGMNTEAFF	TGTGCCAGCAGCTTTTGGGGCATGAACACTGAAGCTTTCTTT
NA	NA	TRBV7-3	TRBJ2-5	CASSADSRETQYF	TGTGCCAGCAGCGCGGATAGTAGGGAGACCCAGTACTTC
NA	NA	TRBV15	TRBJ1-3	CATSRDAGSSGNTIYF	TGTGCCACCAGCAGAGATGCTGGGAGCTCTGGAAACACCATATATTTT
TRBD1	NA	TRBV13	TRBJ2-1	CASSFTGERHEQFF	TGTGCCAGCAGCTTTACAGGGGAGAGGCATGAGCAGTTCTTC
TRBD1	NA	TRBV24-1	TRBJ2-3	CATAPRDRAGDTQYF	TGTGCCACAGCCCCCCGCGACAGGGCTGGTGATACGCAGTATTTT
NA	NA	TRBV7-9	TRBJ1-6	CASSPQAYNSPLHF	TGTGCCAGCAGCCCACAAGCGTATAATTCACCCCTCCACTTT
NA	NA	TRBV7-2	TRBJ2-3	CASSSWGGADTQYF	TGTGCCAGCAGCTCGTGGGGCGGGGCGGATACGCAGTATTTT
NA	NA	TRBV19	TRBJ1-5	CATRGGVVNQPQHF	TGTGCCACAAGGGGAGGGGTCGTCAATCAGCCCCAGCATTTT
TRBD2	NA	TRBV4-1	TRBJ2-7	CASSQDRAGGGYEQYF	TGCGCCAGCAGCCAAGATCGGGCGGGAGGAGGATACGAGCAGTACTTC
NA	NA	TRBV5-5	TRBJ1-1	CASSYPTGRNTEAFF	TGTGCCAGCAGTTACCCGACAGGCAGGAACACTGAAGCTTTCTTT
TRBD2	once	TRBV6-6	TRBJ2-5	CASSPGAGTSGQETQYF	TGTGCCAGCAGTCCTGGGGCCGGGACTAGCGGCCAAGAGACCCAGTACTTC
NA	NA	TRBV14	TRBJ1-1	CASSPWVGDTEAFF	TGTGCCAGCAGCCCATGGGTAGGGGACACTGAAGCTTTCTTT
TRBD2	few	TRBV29-1	TRBJ2-1	CSTGLAGGSYNEQFF	TGCAGCACCGGACTAGCGGGGGGTTCCTACAATGAGCAGTTCTTC
NA	NA	TRBV27	TRBJ2-7	CASSFSDMDEQYF	TGTGCCAGCAGTTTCTCTGACATGGACGAGCAGTACTTC
NA	NA	TRBV4-1	TRBJ1-1	CASSQSSDLYTHGDTEAFF	TGCGCCAGCAGCCAATCGAGCGACCTCTATACTCATGGCGACACTGAAGCTTTCTTT
TRBD2	NA	TRBV7-9	TRBJ2-5	CASSFLAGGGQETQYF	TGTGCCAGCAGCTTTCTAGCGGGAGGGGGACAAGAGACCCAGTACTTC
TRBD1	NA	TRBV9	TRBJ2-4	CASSVAGRGNIQYF	TGTGCCAGCAGCGTAGCGGGCAGGGGGAACATTCAGTACTTC
NA	few	TRBV15	TRBJ2-3	CATSRDRRGTQYF	TGTGCCACCAGCAGAGACCGACGGGGTACGCAGTATTTT
NA	once	TRBV5-4	TRBJ1-6	CAKRQVNSPLHF	TGTGCCAAGAGACAGGTCAATTCACCCCTCCACTTT
TRBD1	once	TRBV5-1	TRBJ2-7	CASRQGVDYEQYF	TGCGCCAGCCGACAGGGGGTTGACTACGAGCAGTACTTC
TRBD2	many	TRBV6-5	TRBJ2-1	CASSYPGVAGHNEQFF	TGTGCCAGCAGTTACCCTGGAGTAGCGGGGCACAATGAGCAGTTCTTC
TRBD2	NA	TRBV5-4	TRBJ2-3	CASSWGGARGSDTQYF	TGTGCCAGCAGCTGGGGGGGAGCTCGAGGGTCGGATACGCAGTATTTT
NA	NA	TRBV20-1	TRBJ1-2	CTPGVEGGYTF	TGCACCCCGGGGGTTGAGGGTGGCTACACCTTC
NA	NA	TRBV2	TRBJ2-5	CASSEGVGGQETQYF	TGTGCCAGCAGTGAAGGTGTGGGGGGACAAGAGACCCAGTACTTC
NA	NA	TRBV28	TRBJ1-5	CASGGESQHF	TGTGCCTCGGGCGGGGAATCCCAGCATTTT
TRBD1	NA	TRBV5-5	TRBJ1-1	CASRYMTGITEAFF	TGTGCCAGCAGATACATGACAGGGATCACTGAAGCTTTCTTT